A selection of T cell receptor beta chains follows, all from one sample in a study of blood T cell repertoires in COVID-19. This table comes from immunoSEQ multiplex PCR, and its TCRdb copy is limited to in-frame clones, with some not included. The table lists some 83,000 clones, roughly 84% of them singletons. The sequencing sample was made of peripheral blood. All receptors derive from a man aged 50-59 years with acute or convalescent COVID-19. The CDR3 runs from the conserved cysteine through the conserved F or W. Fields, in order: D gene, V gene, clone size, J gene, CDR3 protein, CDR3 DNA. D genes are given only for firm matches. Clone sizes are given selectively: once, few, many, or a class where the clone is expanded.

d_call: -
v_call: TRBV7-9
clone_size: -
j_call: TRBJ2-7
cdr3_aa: CASSSKYRDEEQYF
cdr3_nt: TGTGCCAGCAGCTCTAAATACAGGGATGAGGAGCAGTACTTC

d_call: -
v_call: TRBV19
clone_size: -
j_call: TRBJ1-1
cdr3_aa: CASSIGGYRHTEAFF
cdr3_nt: TGTGCCAGTAGTATAGGTGGTTACAGGCACACTGAAGCTTTCTTT

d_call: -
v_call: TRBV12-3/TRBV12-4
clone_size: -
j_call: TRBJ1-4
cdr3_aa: CASRGQQNEKLFF
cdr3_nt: TGTGCCAGCCGCGGACAGCAAAATGAAAAACTGTTTTTT

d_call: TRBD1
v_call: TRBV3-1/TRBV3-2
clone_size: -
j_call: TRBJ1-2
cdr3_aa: CASSQEAGGGYGYTF
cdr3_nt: TGTGCCAGCAGCCAAGAGGCAGGGGGTGGCTATGGCTACACCTTC

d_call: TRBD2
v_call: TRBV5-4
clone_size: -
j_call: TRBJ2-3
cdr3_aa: CASSAGLAGTDTQYF
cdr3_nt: TGTGCCAGCAGCGCCGGACTAGCGGGGACAGATACGCAGTATTTT

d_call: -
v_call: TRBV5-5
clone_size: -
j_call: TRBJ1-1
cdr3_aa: CASSFGGDTEAFF
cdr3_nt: TGTGCCAGCAGCTTCGGGGGAGACACTGAAGCTTTCTTT

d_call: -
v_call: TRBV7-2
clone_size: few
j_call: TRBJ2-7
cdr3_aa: CASSLRRTYEQYF
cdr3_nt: TGTGCCAGCAGCTTAAGGAGGACCTACGAGCAGTACTTC

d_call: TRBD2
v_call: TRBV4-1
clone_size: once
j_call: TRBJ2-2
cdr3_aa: CASSHGLAGVIAGELFF
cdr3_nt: TGCGCCAGCAGCCATGGGCTAGCGGGAGTGATAGCGGGGGAGCTGTTTTTT

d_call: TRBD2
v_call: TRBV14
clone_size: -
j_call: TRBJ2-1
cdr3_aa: CASSHHSSGDSSYNEQFF
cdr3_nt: TGTGCCAGCAGCCATCACTCTAGCGGGGACAGCTCCTACAATGAGCAGTTCTTC

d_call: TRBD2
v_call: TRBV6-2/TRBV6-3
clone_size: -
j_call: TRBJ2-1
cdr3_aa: CASSLAGSSYNEQFF
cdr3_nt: TGTGCCAGCAGTCTAGCGGGAAGCTCCTACAATGAGCAGTTCTTC

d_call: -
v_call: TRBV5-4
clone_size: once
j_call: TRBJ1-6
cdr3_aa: CASSLDGGRPNSPLHF
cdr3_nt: TGTGCCAGCAGCTTGGACGGGGGGCGGCCTAATTCACCCCTCCACTTT

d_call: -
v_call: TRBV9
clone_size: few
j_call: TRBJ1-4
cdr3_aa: CASSVGGGNEKLFF
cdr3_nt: TGTGCCAGCAGCGTAGGGGGAGGGAATGAAAAACTGTTTTTT

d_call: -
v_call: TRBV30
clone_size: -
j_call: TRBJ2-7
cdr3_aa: CAWGGRVYEQYF
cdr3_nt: TGTGCCTGGGGGGGGCGCGTCTACGAGCAGTACTTC

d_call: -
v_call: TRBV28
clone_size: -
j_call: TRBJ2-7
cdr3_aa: CASTLPRGSSYEQYF
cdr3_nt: TGTGCCAGCACTCTCCCGCGGGGCAGCTCCTACGAGCAGTACTTC

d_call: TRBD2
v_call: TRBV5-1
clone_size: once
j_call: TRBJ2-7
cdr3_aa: CASSISGRAYEQYF
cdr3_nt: TGCGCCAGCAGCATTAGCGGGCGGGCCTACGAGCAGTACTTC